The present T cell receptor (beta chain) was sequenced within a study of T cell repertoires in cytomegalovirus infection. CDR3 length: 17 residues. Looked up from germline, CDR1 is SNHLY and CDR2 is FYNNEI. The V gene end was trimmed by 6 bases and the J gene end by 7 bases; junction bases not matched to a gene: 12. This clonotype occurred many times. The antigen is undetermined. The study, taken as a whole, reports: Summed frequency of public TCR beta families distinguished CMV carriers with the relevant HLA. HLA-C-restricted CMV clonotypes gave the most frequent clonotype in two of eight donors.

MiXCR was run by TCRdb on the reads, yielding one entry per CDR3 protein. The table lists approximately 140,000 distinct CDR3 sequences, 7% to 10% of them singletons. The V and J genes are TRBV2 and TRBJ2-1; 13 nucleotides align to TRBD2. This sequence originates from a human donor in good health (CMV status not recorded). Some clones in this sample may be carry-over from other donors' samples. Sequencing input: PBMCs. The CDR3 here is CASRGGLGLAGPNEQFF. The CDR3 DNA sequence: TGTGCCAGCAGGGGGGGACTGGGACTAGCGGGGCCTAATGAGCAGTTCTTC.